This is a list of T cell receptor beta chains from one sample in a study of T cell responses to AZD1222 COVID-19 vaccine. Some clones are missing from TCRdb's copy, which holds only in-frame ones; the method was immunoSEQ multiplex PCR. The sample has about 150,000 clones, over 90% seen once; the top ten hold approximately 2.3%. This material consisted of peripheral blood, taken on day 0 of AZD1222 vaccination. All receptors derive from an adult in good health. Each CDR3 is given with its conserved first and last residue. The D gene is left open where the match is weak. The listing skips clone size in some rows; elsewhere it reads once, few, many or a size class.

cdr3_length j_call d_call clone_size v_call cdr3_nt cdr3_aa
15 TRBJ1-4 - - TRBV28 TGTGCCAGCAGCTCCTTCGGGGGGTCTAATGAAAAACTGTTTTTT CASSSFGGSNEKLFF
14 TRBJ1-6 - - TRBV6-4 TGTGCCAGCCGGGCGAGCGAGGATAATTCACCCCTCCACTTT CASRASEDNSPLHF
14 TRBJ2-7 TRBD2 - TRBV7-9 TGTGCCAGCAGCCGGACTAGCGGGAGTAGCGAGCAGTACTTC CASSRTSGSSEQYF
14 TRBJ1-5 TRBD1 - TRBV28 TGTGCCAGCAGTTTAGACAGGGAGGATCAGCCCCAGCATTTT CASSLDREDQPQHF
13 TRBJ2-7 - - TRBV28 TGTGCCAGCAGTTTAGTAACTAGCTACGAGCAGTACTTC CASSLVTSYEQYF
11 TRBJ2-7 - - TRBV2 TGTGCCAGCCTGGCCGGAGTCGAGCAGTACTTC CASLAGVEQYF
15 TRBJ2-7 - - TRBV19 TGTGCCAGTAGTCCAACTAATGGGGTAGGGTACGAGCAGTACTTC CASSPTNGVGYEQYF
16 TRBJ1-6 - few TRBV30 TGTGCCTGGAGTGCGGGACCCTACTCCTATAATTCACCCCTCCACTTT CAWSAGPYSYNSPLHF
14 TRBJ1-1 TRBD1 once TRBV18 TGTGCCAGCTCTCCGGGACAGGCGAACACTGAAGCTTTCTTT CASSPGQANTEAFF
15 TRBJ1-6 - - TRBV6-4 TGTGCCACCAACAGGTATGTCCCTTATAATTCACCCCTCCACTTT CATNRYVPYNSPLHF
14 TRBJ1-6 TRBD1 - TRBV6-5 TGTGCCAGCAGAGCGACAGGGGGAAGGTCACCCCTCCACTTT CASRATGGRSPLHF
15 TRBJ2-3 - once TRBV19 TGTGCCATAGGCCCCGGCCTTGCGGGCACAGATACGCAGTATTTT CAIGPGLAGTDTQYF
14 TRBJ2-3 - - TRBV28 TGTGCCAGCAGTTTGACACACCGCACAGATACGCAGTATTTT CASSLTHRTDTQYF
15 TRBJ1-5 - - TRBV27 TGTGCCAGCAGTTTATCGATCCTGGGAAGTCAGCCCCAGCATTTT CASSLSILGSQPQHF
11 TRBJ2-5 - - TRBV2 TGTGCCAGCAGCCTACAAGAGACCCAGTACTTC CASSLQETQYF
15 TRBJ1-3 - - TRBV18 TGTGCCAGCTCACAGGGGGACGTCTCTGGAAACACCATATATTTT CASSQGDVSGNTIYF
14 TRBJ1-1 - - TRBV5-4 TGTGCCAGCAGCTTACCTGATATGAACACTGAAGCTTTCTTT CASSLPDMNTEAFF
16 TRBJ2-1 - - TRBV7-2 TGTGCCAGCAGCTTAGCAAGCGGGCCCTCCTACAATGAGCAGTTCTTC CASSLASGPSYNEQFF
13 TRBJ1-1 - - TRBV10-3 TGTGCCATCAGTAAACAGGGTGACACTGAAGCTTTCTTT CAISKQGDTEAFF
14 TRBJ2-3 - once TRBV10-3 TGTGCCATCAGTGAGCGGGCGGACACAGATACGCAGTATTTT CAISERADTDTQYF
13 TRBJ1-1 - - TRBV12-3/TRBV12-4 TGTGCCAGCAGTCCCAGGCCCGGAACTGAAGCTTTCTTT CASSPRPGTEAFF
16 TRBJ2-2 - - TRBV7-9 TGTGCCAGCAGCTTAGCTTCGACAGTGGGGCCCGGGGAGCTGTTTTTT CASSLASTVGPGELFF
15 TRBJ2-5 TRBD2 - TRBV6-1 TGTGCCAGCAGTGAATTTGCTAGCGGGAAAGAGACCCAGTACTTC CASSEFASGKETQYF
15 TRBJ1-2 - - TRBV9 TGTGCCAGCAGCGTAGCCCCCGCGGACAGCTATGGCTACACCTTC CASSVAPADSYGYTF
15 TRBJ2-1 - - TRBV11-2 TGTGCCAGCAGCTTGGGTGGTGGGGGGCCAGACCGGCAGTTCTTC CASSLGGGGPDRQFF
17 TRBJ2-2 TRBD2 - TRBV7-2 TGTGCCAGCAGCTTAAGGCGGGGGGGCTTCAACACCGGGGAGCTGTTTTTT CASSLRRGGFNTGELFF
13 TRBJ2-3 - - TRBV18 TGTGCCAGCTCACCCCCAACCACAGATACGCAGTATTTT CASSPPTTDTQYF
13 TRBJ2-7 - - TRBV5-1 TGCGCCAGCAGCTTGATGGGGGTCGACGAGCAGTACTTC CASSLMGVDEQYF
17 TRBJ1-4 TRBD1 - TRBV16 TGTGCCAGCAGCCAAATGGCTGGGGGACAGATTAATGAAAAACTGTTTTTT CASSQMAGGQINEKLFF
17 TRBJ1-6 TRBD1 - TRBV5-1 TGCGCCAGCAGCTTGGGAACAGGGGAACCCTATAATTCACCCCTCCACTTT CASSLGTGEPYNSPLHF
14 TRBJ2-7 - - TRBV5-1 TGCGCCAGCAGGACGAAGGGTGGGGGCTACGAGCAGTACTTC CASRTKGGGYEQYF
15 TRBJ1-2 - - TRBV6-5 TGTGCCAGCAGTTACTCCCAGGGATGGAACTATGGCTACACCTTC CASSYSQGWNYGYTF
18 TRBJ2-6 TRBD2 - TRBV5-6 TGTGCCAGCAGCACGAGGACTAGCGGGAGTGTTGTGGCCAACGTCCTGACTTTC CASSTRTSGSVVANVLTF
14 TRBJ1-6 TRBD1 - TRBV5-4 TGTGCCAGCAGTGCCGGCACAGGGGAGTCACCCCTCCACTTT CASSAGTGESPLHF
15 TRBJ1-3 - - TRBV18 TGTGCCAGCTCACTGGGACAAATCTCTGGAAACACCATATATTTT CASSLGQISGNTIYF
18 TRBJ1-4 - - TRBV19 TGTGCCAGTAGCCCCCGCCAGGGTACCGGGTCGGATAATGAAAAACTGTTTTTT CASSPRQGTGSDNEKLFF
14 TRBJ1-1 TRBD1 once TRBV7-2 TGTGCCAGCACCCCGACAGGGGCGTCGACTGAAGCTTTCTTT CASTPTGASTEAFF
14 TRBJ1-1 - - TRBV6-5 TGTGCCAGCAGCCGCGAGGGGATGAACACTGAAGCTTTCTTT CASSREGMNTEAFF
14 TRBJ2-1 - - TRBV6-2/TRBV6-3 TGTGCCAGCAGTTTCTACGGAGGGGCCGGTGAGCAGTTCTTC CASSFYGGAGEQFF
16 TRBJ2-3 - - TRBV7-9 TGTGCCAGCAGCTTAGGGTATACCATGACGGGGGATACGCAGTATTTT CASSLGYTMTGDTQYF
15 TRBJ2-2 TRBD1 - TRBV19 TGTGCCAGTAGGGAACAGGGGCCGAGCACCGGGGAGCTGTTTTTT CASREQGPSTGELFF
15 TRBJ2-5 - - TRBV7-3 TGTGCCAGCAGCTCCGGGGGGACATCTTTCGAGACCCAGTACTTC CASSSGGTSFETQYF
13 TRBJ1-4 - - TRBV28 TGTGCCAGCAGTTTAACGGGGTATGAAAAACTGTTTTTT CASSLTGYEKLFF
15 TRBJ2-1 TRBD2 few TRBV6-4 TGTGCCAGCAGTGACTCGGGGGGGACCCACAATGAGCAGTTCTTC CASSDSGGTHNEQFF
14 TRBJ2-4 TRBD2 - TRBV6-2/TRBV6-3 TGTGCCAGCAGTGTACTAGCGGGGAAAAACATTCAGTACTTC CASSVLAGKNIQYF
15 TRBJ1-2 TRBD1 - TRBV4-1 TGCGCCAGCAGCCAAGACCACAGGGGCGGCTATGGCTACACCTTC CASSQDHRGGYGYTF
15 TRBJ2-5 - few TRBV3-1/TRBV3-2 TGTGCCAGCAGCCTTAATGAGGGACCGTGGGAGACCCAGTACTTC CASSLNEGPWETQYF
14 TRBJ1-2 TRBD1 - TRBV29-1 TGCAGCGTTTACCCCCAAGGGACAGGGCGTGGCTACACCTTC CSVYPQGTGRGYTF
13 TRBJ2-7 - - TRBV15 TGTGCCACCAGCAGCCACGGGGGCTACGAGCAGTACTTC CATSSHGGYEQYF
18 TRBJ2-5 TRBD2 - TRBV3-1/TRBV3-2 TGTGCCAGCAGCCAACTTAGCCGACTAGCGGGGGACCAAGAGACCCAGTACTTC CASSQLSRLAGDQETQYF
15 TRBJ2-2 - - TRBV5-1 TGCGCCAGCAGCCGGGGGCAAGACCGAGGCGGGGAGCTGTTTTTT CASSRGQDRGGELFF
16 TRBJ1-3 TRBD1 - TRBV18 TGTGCCAGCTCACAAACCACAGGGGGCTCTGGAAACACCATATATTTT CASSQTTGGSGNTIYF
15 TRBJ2-2 TRBD2 - TRBV7-2 TGTGCCAGCAGCCCCGGGGGGGAAAGCACCGGGGAGCTGTTTTTT CASSPGGESTGELFF
13 TRBJ1-2 - - TRBV7-3 TGTGCCAGCAGCTTAACCTCAAACTATGGCTACACCTTC CASSLTSNYGYTF
15 TRBJ1-5 - - TRBV6-5 TGTGCCAGCAGACTTCAGGGAATTGGGCGTCAGCCCCAGCATTTT CASRLQGIGRQPQHF
11 TRBJ1-2 TRBD1 - TRBV20-1 TGCAGTGCCCGGAGACAGGGTGGCTACACCTTC CSARRQGGYTF
17 TRBJ2-1 TRBD2 once TRBV28 TGTGCCAGCAGTCCGCCTCGGGGAGGGCCGAACTACAATGAGCAGTTCTTC CASSPPRGGPNYNEQFF
12 TRBJ1-1 - - TRBV2 TGTGCCAGCAGTGAGGGATACACTGAAGCTTTCTTT CASSEGYTEAFF
19 TRBJ2-2 - - TRBV18 TGTGCCAGCTCACCTTACACGGGCAGGGAGGCGGTAAACACCGGGGAGCTGTTTTTT CASSPYTGREAVNTGELFF
14 TRBJ1-6 - - TRBV27 TGTGCCAGCAAGTTTCAAGGGAATAATTCACCCCTCCACTTT CASKFQGNNSPLHF